The clone carrying this T cell receptor beta chain has at least ten counts. It was genomic DNA that served as the template for profiling TCR beta VDJ and CDR3. TCRdb processed the reads anew with MiXCR; each CDR3 protein has one entry. The profile shows hundreds of thousands of distinct CDR3 sequences, under 65% of them singletons. The patients chosen for sequencing had shown expansion of CD8+CD57+ cells (detected by flow cytometry). This specimen comes from a study of CD8+CD57+ T cells in acquired aplastic anemia. The CDR3 consists of 14 residues. The V gene lost 5 bases and the J gene lost 3 bases, with 10 bases spanning the gap. Germline lookup yields CDR1 SNHLY and CDR2 FYNNEI.

Sequencing was performed on sorted CD4+, CD8+, or CD8+CD57+ T cells (not recorded which) from PBMCs. This chain links TRBV2 with TRBJ2-2; no clear D. The sequence was collected from a human donor with aplastic anemia. The CDR3 loop is CASSRAGYTGELFF. CDR3 bases: TGTGCCAGCAGTCGGGCAGGCTACACCGGGGAGCTGTTTTTT.